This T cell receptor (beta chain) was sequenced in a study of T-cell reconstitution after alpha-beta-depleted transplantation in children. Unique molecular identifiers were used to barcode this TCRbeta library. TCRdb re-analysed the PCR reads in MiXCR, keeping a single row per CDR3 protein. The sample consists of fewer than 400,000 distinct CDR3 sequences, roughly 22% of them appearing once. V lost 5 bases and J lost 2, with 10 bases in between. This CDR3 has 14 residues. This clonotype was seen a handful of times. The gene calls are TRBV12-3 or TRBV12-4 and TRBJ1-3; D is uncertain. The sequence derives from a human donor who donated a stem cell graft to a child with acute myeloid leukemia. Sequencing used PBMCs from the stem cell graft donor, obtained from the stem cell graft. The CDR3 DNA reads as TGTGCCAGCAGTACGACTGACGCTGGAAACACCATATATTTT. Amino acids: CASSTTDAGNTIYF.